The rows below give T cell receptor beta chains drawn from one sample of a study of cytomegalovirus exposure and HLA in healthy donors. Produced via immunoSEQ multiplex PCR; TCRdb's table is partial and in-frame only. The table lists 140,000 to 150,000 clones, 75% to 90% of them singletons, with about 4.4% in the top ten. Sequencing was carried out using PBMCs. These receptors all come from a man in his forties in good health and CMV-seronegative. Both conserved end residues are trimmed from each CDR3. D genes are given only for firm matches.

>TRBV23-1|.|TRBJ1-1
ASSLRDFLGNTEAF
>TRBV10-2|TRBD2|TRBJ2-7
ASSGGRGGPREQY
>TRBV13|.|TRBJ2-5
ASSLAGQQY
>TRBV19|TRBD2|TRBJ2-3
ASSGRVPDAGGPDTQY
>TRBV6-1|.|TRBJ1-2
ASSEALTANYGYT
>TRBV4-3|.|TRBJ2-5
ASSLGSGSVETQY
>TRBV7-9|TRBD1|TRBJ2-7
ASNRDRGNEQY
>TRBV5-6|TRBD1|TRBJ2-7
ASSSTGASYEQY
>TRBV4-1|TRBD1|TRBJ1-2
ASSQTGTGWRGYT
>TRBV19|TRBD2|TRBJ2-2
ASSKRGGSGELF
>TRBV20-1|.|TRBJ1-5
SAGGVQPQH
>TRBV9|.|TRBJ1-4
ASSVTGTTNEKLF
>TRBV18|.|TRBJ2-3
ASSPIGQNTDTQY
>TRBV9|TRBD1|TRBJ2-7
ASSVGAGGNEQY
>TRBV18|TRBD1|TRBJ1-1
ASSQRQGVFEAF
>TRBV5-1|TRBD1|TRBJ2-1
ASSPDRSSYNEQF
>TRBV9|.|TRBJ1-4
ASSSANEKLF
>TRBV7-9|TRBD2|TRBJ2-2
ASSSFSGGTLTGELF
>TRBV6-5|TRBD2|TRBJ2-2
ASSYSRGDWTGELF
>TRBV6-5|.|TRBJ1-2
ASSSYRDRSDYGYT
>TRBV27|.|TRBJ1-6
ASSLYGTNNSPLH
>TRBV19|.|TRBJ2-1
ASNDQGYYNEQF
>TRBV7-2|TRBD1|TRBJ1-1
ASSLVPGTGNTEAF
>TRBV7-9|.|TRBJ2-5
ASSLRRAGETQY
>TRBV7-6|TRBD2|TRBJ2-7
ASSLVVGLAGGNEQY
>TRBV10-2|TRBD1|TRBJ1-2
ASSESRQGAGYGYT
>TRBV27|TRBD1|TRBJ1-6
ASSPPGQYNSPLH
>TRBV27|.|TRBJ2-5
ASSLRQGKETQY
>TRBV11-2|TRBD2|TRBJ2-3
ASSPSGEGTQY
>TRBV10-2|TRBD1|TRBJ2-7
ASSATGVYEQY
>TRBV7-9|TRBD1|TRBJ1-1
ASSLETGGGTEAF
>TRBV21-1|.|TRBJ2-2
ASSKAKGADPHGELF
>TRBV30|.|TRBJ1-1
AWSRWTVNTEAF
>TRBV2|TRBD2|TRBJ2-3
AREAGATDTQY
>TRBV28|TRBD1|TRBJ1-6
ASSSGTARN
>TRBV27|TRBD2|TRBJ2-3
ASSLLRLAGGLTDTQY
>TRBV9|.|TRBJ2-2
ASSVLTTGELF
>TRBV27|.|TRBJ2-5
ASSFLNAETQY
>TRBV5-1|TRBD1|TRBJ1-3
ASSGDSSGNTIY